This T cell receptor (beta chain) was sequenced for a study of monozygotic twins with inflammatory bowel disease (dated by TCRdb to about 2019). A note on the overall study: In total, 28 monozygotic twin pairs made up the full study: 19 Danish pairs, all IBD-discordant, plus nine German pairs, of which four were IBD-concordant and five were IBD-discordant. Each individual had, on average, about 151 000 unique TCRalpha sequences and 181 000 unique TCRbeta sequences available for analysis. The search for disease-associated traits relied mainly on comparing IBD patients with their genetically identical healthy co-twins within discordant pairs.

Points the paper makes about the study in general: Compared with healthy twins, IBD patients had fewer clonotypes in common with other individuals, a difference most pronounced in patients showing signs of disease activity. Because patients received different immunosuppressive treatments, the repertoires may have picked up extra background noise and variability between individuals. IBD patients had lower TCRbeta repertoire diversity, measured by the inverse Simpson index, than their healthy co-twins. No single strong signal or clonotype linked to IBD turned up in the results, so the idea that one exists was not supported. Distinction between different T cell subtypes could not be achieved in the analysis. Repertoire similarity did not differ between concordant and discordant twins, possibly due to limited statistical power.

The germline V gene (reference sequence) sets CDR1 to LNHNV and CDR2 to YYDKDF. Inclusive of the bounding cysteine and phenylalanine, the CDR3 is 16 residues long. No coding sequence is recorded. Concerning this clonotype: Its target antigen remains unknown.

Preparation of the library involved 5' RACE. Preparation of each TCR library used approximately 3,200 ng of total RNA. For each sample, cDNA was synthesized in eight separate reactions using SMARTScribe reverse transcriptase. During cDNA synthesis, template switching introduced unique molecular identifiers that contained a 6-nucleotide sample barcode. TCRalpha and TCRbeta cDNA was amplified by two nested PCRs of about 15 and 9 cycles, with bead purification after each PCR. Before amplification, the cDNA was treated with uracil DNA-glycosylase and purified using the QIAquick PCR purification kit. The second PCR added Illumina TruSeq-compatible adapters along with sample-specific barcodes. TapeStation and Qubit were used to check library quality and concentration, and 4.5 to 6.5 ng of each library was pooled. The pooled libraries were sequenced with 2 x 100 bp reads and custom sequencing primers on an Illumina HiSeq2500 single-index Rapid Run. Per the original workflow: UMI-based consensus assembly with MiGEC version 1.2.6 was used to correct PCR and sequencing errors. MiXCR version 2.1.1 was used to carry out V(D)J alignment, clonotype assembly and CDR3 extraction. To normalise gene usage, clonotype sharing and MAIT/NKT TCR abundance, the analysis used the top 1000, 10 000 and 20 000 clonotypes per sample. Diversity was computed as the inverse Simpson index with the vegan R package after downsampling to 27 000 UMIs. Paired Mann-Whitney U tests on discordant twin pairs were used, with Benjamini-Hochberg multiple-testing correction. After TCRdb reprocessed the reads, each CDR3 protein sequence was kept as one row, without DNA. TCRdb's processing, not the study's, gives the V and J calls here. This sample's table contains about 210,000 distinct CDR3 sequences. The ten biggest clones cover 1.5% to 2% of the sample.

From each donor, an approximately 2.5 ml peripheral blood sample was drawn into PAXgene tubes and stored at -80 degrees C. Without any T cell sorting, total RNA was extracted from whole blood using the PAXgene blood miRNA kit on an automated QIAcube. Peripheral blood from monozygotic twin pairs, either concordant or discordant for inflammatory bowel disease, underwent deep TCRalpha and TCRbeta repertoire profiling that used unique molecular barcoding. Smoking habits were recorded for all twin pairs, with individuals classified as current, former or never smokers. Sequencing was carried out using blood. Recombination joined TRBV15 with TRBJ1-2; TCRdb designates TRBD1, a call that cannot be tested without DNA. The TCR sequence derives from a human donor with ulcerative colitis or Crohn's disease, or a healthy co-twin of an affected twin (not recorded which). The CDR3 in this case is CATSSIRRGFNYGYTF.